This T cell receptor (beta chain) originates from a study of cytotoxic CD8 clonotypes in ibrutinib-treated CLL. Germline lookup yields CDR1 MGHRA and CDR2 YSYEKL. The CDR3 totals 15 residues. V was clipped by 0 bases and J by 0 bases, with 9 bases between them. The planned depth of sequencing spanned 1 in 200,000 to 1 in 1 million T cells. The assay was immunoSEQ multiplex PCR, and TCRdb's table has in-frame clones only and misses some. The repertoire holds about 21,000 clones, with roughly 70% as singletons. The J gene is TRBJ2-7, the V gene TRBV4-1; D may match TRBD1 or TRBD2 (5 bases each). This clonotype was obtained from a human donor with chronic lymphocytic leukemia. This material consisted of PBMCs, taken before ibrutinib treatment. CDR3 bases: TGCGCCAGCAGCCAAGATCGGGGCAGCTCCTACGAGCAGTACTTC. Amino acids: CASSQDRGSSYEQYF.